This T cell receptor beta chain is drawn from a study of long-term antiretroviral therapy in people with HIV. Study results and caveats: Once patients were on ART, diversity went higher but still fell short of transplant donor controls. Versus controls, repertoires in people with HIV had narrower CDR3 length ranges.

Looked up from germline, CDR1 is SNHLY and CDR2 is FYNNEI. The V and J ends lost 1 base and 5 bases, in that order; junction bases with no gene match: 7. There are 15 residues in the CDR3. In regard to this clone: Its antigen is not known.

Researchers ran immunoSEQ v3.0 at survey level. Each sample had sequencing targeting about 40,000-55,000 T-cell genomes. Measured with immunoSEQ multiplex PCR; TCRdb has only the in-frame clones, and not every one. This table holds around 20,000 clones, about 88% found once. It was in the United States that all participants with HIV were treated. The sample here was unsorted PBMCs, taken 0.9 years after starting antiretroviral therapy. The chain recombines TRBV2 with TRBJ1-2; 7 bases map to TRBD1. The receptor comes from a man aged 18 to 35 with HIV. This CDR3 reads CASSEDRGRLYGYTF. The CDR3 DNA follows: TGTGCCAGCAGTGAAGACAGGGGTCGTTTGTATGGCTACACCTTC.